The present T cell receptor (beta chain) was sequenced within a study of T cell changes during pregnancy in multiple sclerosis. The CDR3 covers 17 residues. CDR1 SGHRS and CDR2 YFSETQ come from the germline V gene. Trimming took 0 bases from V and 1 from J, leaving 16 bases between them. The method was immunoSEQ multiplex PCR; TCRdb's version includes in-frame clones alone and lacks a portion of them. This sample has some 42,000 clones; around 90% occur once, and the top ten carry approximately 0.92%. This sample comprised CD4+ T cells from peripheral blood mononuclear cells, obtained after pregnancy. V is TRBV5-1 and J is TRBJ1-1, with D unresolved. This TCR came from a female donor with multiple sclerosis, enrolled in a pregnancy study. This CDR3 is CASSLVGSVAENTEAFF. The CDR3 DNA reads TGCGCCAGCAGCTTGGTTGGGTCGGTGGCGGAGAACACTGAAGCTTTCTTT.